This T cell receptor beta chain was documented in a study of blood T cell repertoires in COVID-19 (dated by TCRdb to the early 2020s). Context from the whole study: Recovered participants in ImmuneRACE Cohort 3 were defined by two consecutive negative NP/OP PCR tests, clearance by a healthcare professional, or resolution of symptoms. A de-identified subject ID, COVID-19 status, age in years and sex were almost always included in the sample metadata. Samples were obtained from the ongoing ImmuneRACE study (first 160 participants) and from over 1,000 subjects provided by 6 global collaborators. A freely available public database, intended as a resource for researchers studying the immune response to SARS-CoV-2, is where the repertoires were released. The prospective study material was composed of cDNA or gDNA derived from T cells, B-cell-depleted T cells, or PBMCs. The collaborator samples originated in the United States, Italy and Spain and spanned the acute and convalescent phases of COVID-19. The dataset comprised deeply sampled blood TCRbeta repertoires from subjects exposed to, actively infected with, or recovered from COVID-19. HLA class I and class II types, where available, came from metadata supplied by the sample provider rather than from assay-based typing.

Remarks on this clone: Its antigen target is currently unknown. No base qualities exist here, and no much larger clone lies one base off it.

In the prospective study, participants were roughly 18 to 95 years old, resided in about two dozen geographic areas of the United States, and were enrolled through a virtual design. Cohort assignment in the prospective study relied on participant-reported clinical history from a screening survey and a study questionnaire. In the prospective study, mobile phlebotomists collected whole blood, serum and a nasopharyngeal or oropharyngeal swab from each participant. Participants in the prospective study had the option to provide additional blood draws and questionnaires over an approximately two-month period. Blood samples from the prospective study were shipped frozen or at room temperature prior to DNA extraction. TCRbeta CDR3 regions were amplified from genomic DNA by means of the immunoSEQ Assay, a bias-controlled multiplex PCR. As for the original processing: Nucleated cell counts per sample were estimated from amplification of reference gene primers within the assay. To quantify the absolute abundance of each unique TCRbeta CDR3 rearrangement, sequence reads were collapsed and filtered. For each sample, productive Simpson clonality was calculated as the square root of Simpson's diversity index over productive rearrangements. TCRdb retrieved this table from immuneACCESS and kept in-frame rearrangements only. Not all clones are present; in checked studies, unresolved V genes account for under half, and no reason is known for the remainder. V, J and clone size are those of that table, while D and trimming were read from the DNA. The sample has more than 200,000 clones on record, around 90% of them singletons. Approximately 7.3% of the sample is held by the ten biggest clonotypes.

Broad study findings and their caveats: How much clinical and demographic metadata was included differed by source and by participant, and the metadata was provided uncurated.

The material sequenced was PBMCs or T cells enriched from blood (not recorded which). This TCR derives from a man younger than 40 in a cohort exposed to, infected with or recovered from COVID-19 (not recorded which).

The CDR3 protein: CASSLSLAGDSYYNEQFF. The DNA sequence is TGTGCCAGCAGCTTATCACTAGCGGGGGACTCCTACTACAATGAGCAGTTCTTC. The V gene is TRBV7-8 and the J gene is TRBJ2-1; 11 junctional bases match TRBD2. The germline V end is reduced by 2 bases and the J end by 3 bases; junction bases left unmatched: 9. The CDR3, from cysteine to phenylalanine, totals 18 residues. The entry retains the CDR3 DNA only, 54 bases that are in frame from base 1. CDR1 is given as SGHVS and CDR2 as FQNEAQ, both from the germline V gene.